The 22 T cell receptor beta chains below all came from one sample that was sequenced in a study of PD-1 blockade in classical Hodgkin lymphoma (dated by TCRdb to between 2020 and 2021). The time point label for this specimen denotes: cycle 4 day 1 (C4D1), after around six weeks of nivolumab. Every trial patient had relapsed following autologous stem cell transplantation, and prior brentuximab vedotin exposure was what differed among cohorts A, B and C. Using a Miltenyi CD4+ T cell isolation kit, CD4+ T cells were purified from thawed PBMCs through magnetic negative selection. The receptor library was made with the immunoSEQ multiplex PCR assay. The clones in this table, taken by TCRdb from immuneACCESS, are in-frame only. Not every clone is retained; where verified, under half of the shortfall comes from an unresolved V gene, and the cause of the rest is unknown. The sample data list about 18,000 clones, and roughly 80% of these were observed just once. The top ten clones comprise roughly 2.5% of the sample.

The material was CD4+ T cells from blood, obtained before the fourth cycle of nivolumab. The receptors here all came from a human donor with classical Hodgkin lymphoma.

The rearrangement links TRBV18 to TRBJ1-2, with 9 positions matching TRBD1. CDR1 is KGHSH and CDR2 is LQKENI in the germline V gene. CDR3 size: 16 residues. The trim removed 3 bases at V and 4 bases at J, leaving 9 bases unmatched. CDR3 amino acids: CASSPRTGVDSYGYTF. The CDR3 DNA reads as TGTGCCAGCTCACCTCGGACAGGGGTCGATAGCTATGGCTACACCTTC. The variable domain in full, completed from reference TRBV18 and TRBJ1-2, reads NAGVMQNPRHLVRRRGQEARLRCSPMKGHSHVYWYRQLPEEGLKFMVYLQKENIIDESGMPKERFSAEFPKEGPSILRIQQVVRGDSAAYFCASSPRTGVDSYGYTFGSGTRLTVV.

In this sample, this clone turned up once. CDR3 loop: CASSIGGIGPDTQYF. The CDR3 nucleotides are TGTGCCAGTAGTATCGGTGGCATCGGGCCAGATACGCAGTATTTT. The V and J genes are TRBV19 and TRBJ2-3; D uncertain. Deletions cut 3 bases from V and 4 bases from J, with 14 bases between. The CDR3 has 15 residues. The germline V gene has CDR1 LNHDA and CDR2 SQIVND (reference sequence).

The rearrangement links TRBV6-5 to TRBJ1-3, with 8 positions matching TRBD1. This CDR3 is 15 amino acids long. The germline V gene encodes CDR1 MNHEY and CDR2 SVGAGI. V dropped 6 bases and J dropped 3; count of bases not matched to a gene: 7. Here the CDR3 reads CASRRQGINGNTIYF. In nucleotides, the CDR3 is TGTGCCAGCAGACGACAGGGGATTAATGGAAACACCATATATTTT.

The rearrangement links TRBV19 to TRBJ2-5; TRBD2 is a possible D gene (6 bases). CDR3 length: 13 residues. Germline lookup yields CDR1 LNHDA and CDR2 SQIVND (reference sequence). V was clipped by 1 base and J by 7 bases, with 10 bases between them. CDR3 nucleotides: TGTGCCAGTAGTATAGTGGTGGGAGGGACCCAGTACTTC. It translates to CASSIVVGGTQYF.

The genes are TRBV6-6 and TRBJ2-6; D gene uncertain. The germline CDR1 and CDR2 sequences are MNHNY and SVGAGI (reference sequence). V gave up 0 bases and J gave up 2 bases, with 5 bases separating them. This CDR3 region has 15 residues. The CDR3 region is CASSYSRAGANVLTF. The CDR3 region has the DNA TGTGCCAGCAGTTACTCCCGGGCTGGGGCCAACGTCCTGACTTTC.

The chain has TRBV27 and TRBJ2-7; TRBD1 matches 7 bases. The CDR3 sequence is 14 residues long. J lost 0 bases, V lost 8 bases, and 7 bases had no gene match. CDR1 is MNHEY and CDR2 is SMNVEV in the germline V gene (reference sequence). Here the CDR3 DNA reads TGTGCCAGCTCTGGACAGGACAGCTCCTACGAGCAGTACTTC. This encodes CASSGQDSSYEQYF.

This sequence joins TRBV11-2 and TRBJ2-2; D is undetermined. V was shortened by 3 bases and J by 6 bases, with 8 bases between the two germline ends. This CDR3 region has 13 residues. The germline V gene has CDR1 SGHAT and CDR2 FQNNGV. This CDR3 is CASSLLVAGELFF. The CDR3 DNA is TGTGCCAGCAGCTTGCTGGTGGCCGGGGAGCTGTTTTTT.

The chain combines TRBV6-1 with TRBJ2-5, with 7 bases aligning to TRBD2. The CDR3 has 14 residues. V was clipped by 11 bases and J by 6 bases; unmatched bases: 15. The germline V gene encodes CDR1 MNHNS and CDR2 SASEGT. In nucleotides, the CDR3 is TGTGCCCATTCCCATGGGGGGGAGGGGAAGACCCAGTACTTC. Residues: CAHSHGGEGKTQYF.

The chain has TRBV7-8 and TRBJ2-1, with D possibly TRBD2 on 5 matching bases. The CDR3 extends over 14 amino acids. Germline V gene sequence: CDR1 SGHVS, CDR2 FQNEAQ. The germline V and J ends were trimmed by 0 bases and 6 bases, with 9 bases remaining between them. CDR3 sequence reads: CASSLARVGNEQFF. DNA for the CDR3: TGTGCCAGCAGCTTAGCGAGGGTGGGCAATGAGCAGTTCTTC.

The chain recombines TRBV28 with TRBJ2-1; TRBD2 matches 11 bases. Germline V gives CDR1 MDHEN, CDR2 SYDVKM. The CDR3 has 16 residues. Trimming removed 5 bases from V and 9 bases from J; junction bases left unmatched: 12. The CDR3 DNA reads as TGTGCCAGCAGTCCCCGGGGGGTAGCGGGAGGGAGTGAGCAGTTCTTC. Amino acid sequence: CASSPRGVAGGSEQFF.

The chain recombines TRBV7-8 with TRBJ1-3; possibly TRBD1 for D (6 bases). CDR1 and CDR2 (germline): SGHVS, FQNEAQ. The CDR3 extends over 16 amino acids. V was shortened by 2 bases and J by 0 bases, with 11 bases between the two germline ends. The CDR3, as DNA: TGTGCCAGCAGCTTACCAGGGGCCGTCTCTGGAAACACCATATATTTT. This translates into CASSLPGAVSGNTIYF.

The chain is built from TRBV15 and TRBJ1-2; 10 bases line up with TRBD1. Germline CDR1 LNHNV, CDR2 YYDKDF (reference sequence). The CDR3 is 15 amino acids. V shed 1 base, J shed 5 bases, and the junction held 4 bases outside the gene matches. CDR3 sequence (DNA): TGTGCCACCAGCAGAGGGGGGACAGGGGAGTATGGCTACACCTTC. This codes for CATSRGGTGEYGYTF.

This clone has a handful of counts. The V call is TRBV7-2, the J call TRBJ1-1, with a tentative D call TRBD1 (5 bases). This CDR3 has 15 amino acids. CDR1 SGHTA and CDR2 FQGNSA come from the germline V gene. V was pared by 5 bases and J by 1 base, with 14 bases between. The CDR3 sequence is CASSKSGTENTEAFF. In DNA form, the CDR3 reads TGTGCCAGCAGCAAGTCAGGGACGGAGAACACTGAAGCTTTCTTT.

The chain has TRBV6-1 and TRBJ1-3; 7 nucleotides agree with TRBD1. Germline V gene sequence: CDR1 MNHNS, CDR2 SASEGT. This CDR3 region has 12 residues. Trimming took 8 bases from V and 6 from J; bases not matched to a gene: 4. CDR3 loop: CASRGGKNTIYF. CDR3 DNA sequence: TGTGCCAGCCGAGGGGGCAAAAACACCATATATTTT.

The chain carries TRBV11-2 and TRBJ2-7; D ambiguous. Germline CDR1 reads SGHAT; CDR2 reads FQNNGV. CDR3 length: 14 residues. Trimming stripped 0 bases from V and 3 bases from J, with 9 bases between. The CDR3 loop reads CASSLEGPNYEQYF. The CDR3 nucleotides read TGTGCCAGCAGCTTAGAGGGTCCGAACTACGAGCAGTACTTC.

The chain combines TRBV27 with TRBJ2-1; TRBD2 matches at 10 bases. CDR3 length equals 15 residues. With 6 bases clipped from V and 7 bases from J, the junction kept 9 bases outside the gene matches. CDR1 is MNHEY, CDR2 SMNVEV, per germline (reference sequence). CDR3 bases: TGTGCCAGCAGGGATTCCGGGACTAGCGCAAATGAGCAGTTCTTC. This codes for CASRDSGTSANEQFF.

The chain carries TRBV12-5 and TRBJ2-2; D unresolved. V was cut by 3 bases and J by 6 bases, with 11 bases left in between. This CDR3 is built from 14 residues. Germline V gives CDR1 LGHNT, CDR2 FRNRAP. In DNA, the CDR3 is TGTGCTAGTGGTTTAGGAACTACTCCCGGGGAGCTGTTTTTT. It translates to CASGLGTTPGELFF.

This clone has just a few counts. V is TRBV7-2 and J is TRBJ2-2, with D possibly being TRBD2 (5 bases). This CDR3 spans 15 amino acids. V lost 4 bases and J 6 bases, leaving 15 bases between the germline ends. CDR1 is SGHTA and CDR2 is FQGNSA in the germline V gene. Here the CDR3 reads CASSSALALAGELFF. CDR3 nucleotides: TGTGCCAGCAGCTCGGCTCTAGCCTTGGCCGGGGAGCTGTTTTTT. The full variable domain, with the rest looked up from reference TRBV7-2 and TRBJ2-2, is GAGVSQSPSNKVTEKGKDVELRCDPISGHTALYWYRQSLGQGLEFLIYFQGNSAPDKSGLPSDRFSAERTGGSVSTLTIQRTQQEDSAVYLCASSSALALAGELFFGEGSRLTVL.

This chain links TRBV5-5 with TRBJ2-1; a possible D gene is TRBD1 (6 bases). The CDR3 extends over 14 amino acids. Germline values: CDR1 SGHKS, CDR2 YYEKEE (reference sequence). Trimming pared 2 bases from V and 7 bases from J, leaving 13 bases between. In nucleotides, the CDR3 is TGTGCCAGCAGCTTTGGGCTAGGGGGAAATGAGCAGTTCTTC. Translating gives CASSFGLGGNEQFF.

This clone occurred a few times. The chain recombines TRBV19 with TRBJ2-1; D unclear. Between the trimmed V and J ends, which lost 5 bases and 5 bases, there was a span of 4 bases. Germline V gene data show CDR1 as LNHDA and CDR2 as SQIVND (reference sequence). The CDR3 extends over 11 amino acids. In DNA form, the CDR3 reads TGTGCCAGTAGTCGGAACAATGAGCAGTTCTTC. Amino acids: CASSRNNEQFF.

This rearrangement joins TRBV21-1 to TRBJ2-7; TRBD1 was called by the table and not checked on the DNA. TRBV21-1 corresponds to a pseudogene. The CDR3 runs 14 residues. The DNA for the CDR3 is TGTGCCAGCAGCAAAGGGGACAGGGACTACGAGCAGTACTTC. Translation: CASSKGDRDYEQYF.

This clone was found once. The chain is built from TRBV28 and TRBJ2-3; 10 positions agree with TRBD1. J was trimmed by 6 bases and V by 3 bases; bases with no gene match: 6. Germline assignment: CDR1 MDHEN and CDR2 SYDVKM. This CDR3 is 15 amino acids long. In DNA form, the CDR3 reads TGTGCCAGCAGTTTCCCGACAGGGGGCGCGGATACGCAGTATTTT. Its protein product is CASSFPTGGADTQYF.